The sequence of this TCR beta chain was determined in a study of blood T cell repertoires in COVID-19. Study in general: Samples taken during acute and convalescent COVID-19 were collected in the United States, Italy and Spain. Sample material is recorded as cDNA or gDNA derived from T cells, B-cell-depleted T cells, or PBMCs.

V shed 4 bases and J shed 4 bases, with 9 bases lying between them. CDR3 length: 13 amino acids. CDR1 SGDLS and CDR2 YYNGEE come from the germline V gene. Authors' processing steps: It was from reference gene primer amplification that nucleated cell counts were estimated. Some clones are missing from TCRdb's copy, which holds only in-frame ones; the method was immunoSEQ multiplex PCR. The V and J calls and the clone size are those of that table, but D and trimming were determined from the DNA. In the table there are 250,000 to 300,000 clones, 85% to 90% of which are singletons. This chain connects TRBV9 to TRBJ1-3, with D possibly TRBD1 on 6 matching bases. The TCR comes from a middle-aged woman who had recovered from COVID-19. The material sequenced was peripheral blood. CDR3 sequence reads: CASSPGVGNTIYF. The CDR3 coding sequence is TGTGCCAGCAGCCCAGGGGTCGGAAACACCATATATTTT.